This T cell receptor beta chain comes out of a study of cytomegalovirus exposure and HLA in healthy donors. Study-level information: Counted in an early data release were roughly 81 million unique TCRs from HLA-typed donors.

The primer mix had 60 Vbeta and 13 Jbeta primers. TCRdb's table, derived via immunoSEQ multiplex PCR, lists solely in-frame clones and lacks some. The sample records approximately 77,000 clones, roughly 80% being singletons. Losses at the gene ends were 0 bases for V and 2 bases for J; bases not matched to a gene: 6. The CDR3 is 16 residues long. Germline-derived CDR1 and CDR2 are SNHLY and FYNNEI. As concerns this clone: Its matching antigen is unknown.

General study findings and limits: Analysis was performed later, and it showed HLA-associated TCR beta chains to be more clonally expanded than equally common others. In a later analysis, DRB1 alleles had the most associated TCRs; HLA-C alleles the fewest.

The sequencing input was PBMCs. The chain couples TRBV2 to TRBJ2-5, with 7 bases aligning to TRBD1. This receptor was taken from a woman in her forties in good health and CMV-seronegative. CDR3 protein: CASSEALTGEQETQYF. The CDR3 region has the DNA TGTGCCAGCAGTGAAGCGCTTACAGGGGAGCAAGAGACCCAGTACTTC.